What follows are 10 T cell receptor beta chains derived from one specimen sequenced in a study of Ad26.COV2.S vaccination and SARS-CoV-2 variants (dated by TCRdb to the early 2020s). Library preparation employed the immunoSEQ multiplex PCR assay. This immuneACCESS table, as held by TCRdb, lists in-frame sequences with V and J called but not all clones. Of the missing ones, under half trace to an unresolved V gene in checked studies; the others have no known cause. The table for this sample lists about 320,000 clones; over 80% of them were counted only once. The top ten clones comprise 2% to 2.5% of the sample. Interpreted using the paper, the treatment or condition label stands for: some 20 received Ad26.COV2.S at low or high dose, single or two shots; about five received placebo; per-sample allocation not given. Repertoires of vaccine and placebo recipients were sequenced from samples collected on day 63 after the first injection.

Here the sequenced sample was peripheral blood, taken in a trial of Ad26.COV2.S vaccine versus placebo. The receptor source for this set is a person between 18 and 65 years old who received the Ad26.COV2.S COVID-19 vaccine or a placebo.

The chain has TRBV10-3 and TRBJ2-3; 7 bases line up with TRBD2. Germline values: CDR1 ENHRY, CDR2 SYGVKD. J lost 2 bases, V lost 3 bases, and 8 bases had no gene match. This CDR3 region has 16 residues. The CDR3 protein is CAISETSALNTDTQYF. As DNA, the CDR3 is TGTGCCATCAGTGAAACTAGCGCCCTAAACACAGATACGCAGTATTTT.

This rearrangement joins TRBV7-6 to TRBJ2-7, with a weak D call TRBD1 (5 bases). This CDR3 is built from 14 residues. From germline, CDR1 is SGHVS and CDR2 FNYEAQ. V lost 1 base and J 4 bases, leaving 11 bases between the germline ends. CDR3 amino acids: CASSLGAGLYEQYF. The DNA for the CDR3 is TGTGCCAGCAGCTTAGGAGCAGGGCTTTACGAGCAGTACTTC.

V is TRBV28 and J is TRBJ1-4; D gene uncertain. Germline CDR1 MDHEN, CDR2 SYDVKM. The CDR3 totals 13 residues. Between the trimmed V and J ends, which lost 5 bases and 0 bases, there was a span of 4 bases. CDR3 sequence: CASSRATNEKLFF. The CDR3, as DNA: TGTGCCAGCAGTCGGGCAACTAATGAAAAACTGTTTTTT.

The chain links TRBV11-3 to TRBJ1-4; no firm D call. The germline gives CDR1 SGHNT, CDR2 YENEEA. The CDR3 consists of 14 residues. The V and J ends lost 3 bases and 8 bases respectively, with 13 bases between them. The CDR3 reads CASSFSLSDEKLFF. The CDR3 DNA reads as TGTGCCAGCAGCTTCAGTTTGTCAGACGAAAAACTGTTTTTT. Using reference TRBV11-3 and TRBJ1-4 for the parts outside the CDR3, the full variable domain is EAGVVQSPRYKIIEKKQPVAFWCNPISGHNTLYWYLQNLGQGPELLIRYENEEAVDDSQLPKDRFSAERLKGVDSTLKIQPAELGDSAVYLCASSFSLSDEKLFFGSGTQLSVL.

The chain employs TRBV4-2 and TRBJ1-4; D gene ambiguous. V gave up 5 bases and J gave up 4 bases, with 11 bases separating them. This CDR3 contains 14 residues. Germline values: CDR1 LGHNA, CDR2 YNFKEQ. The CDR3 is CASSLAGINEKLFF. CDR3 DNA: TGTGCCAGCAGCTTGGCAGGAATTAATGAAAAACTGTTTTTT.

The genes are TRBV9 and TRBJ2-2; D is unresolved. CDR3 size: 15 residues. Germline-derived CDR1 and CDR2 are SGDLS and YYNGEE. V was clipped by 0 bases and J by 5 bases, with 11 bases between them. In nucleotides, the CDR3 is TGTGCCAGCAGCGTAGGATCCCCCAGGACCGGGGAGCTGTTTTTT. Residues: CASSVGSPRTGELFF.

This clone was seen a handful of times. This chain uses TRBV28 with TRBJ2-1; TRBD2 aligns across 12 bases. V was pared by 5 bases and J by 7 bases, with 6 bases of the junction left unmatched. Germline CDR1 is MDHEN and CDR2 is SYDVKM. The length of the CDR3 is 15 residues. For the CDR3, the DNA is TGTGCCAGCAGTCAGACTAGCGGGGGACTAAATGAGCAGTTCTTC. This codes for CASSQTSGGLNEQFF.

The CDR3 DNA sequence: TGCGCCAGCAGCCTGACAGAGGTGAAGACCCAGTACTTC. Protein product: CASSLTEVKTQYF. The chain uses TRBV5-1 and TRBJ2-5, with D possibly being TRBD1 (5 bases). The CDR3 is 13 residues long. V lost 4 bases and J lost 6, with 13 bases in between. The germline V gene encodes CDR1 SGHRS and CDR2 YFSETQ.

The table lists this clone with a count of one. J is TRBJ1-6 and V is TRBV4-2; no definite D call. The CDR3 has 13 residues. The V end was cut by 2 bases, the J end by 5 bases, with 4 bases between. Germline-derived CDR1 and CDR2 are LGHNA and YNFKEQ. Here the CDR3 DNA reads TGTGCCAGCAGCCAAACTGATAATTCACCCCTCCACTTT. This gives the protein CASSQTDNSPLHF.

The chain carries TRBV7-2 and TRBJ1-6; no firm D call. CDR1 and CDR2 from the germline V gene are SGHTA and FQGNSA. The CDR3 has 13 residues. The V end lost 7 bases, the J end lost 10 bases, and 14 bases lay between the germline ends. The CDR3 DNA is TGTGCCAGCAACCGAGCTAGGGTCTCACCCCTCCACTTT. The encoded protein is CASNRARVSPLHF.